This TCR beta chain was sequenced during a study of T cell changes during pregnancy in multiple sclerosis (dated by TCRdb to the late 2010s). Study-level background: The study looked at changes in the T cell repertoire across pregnancy in women with multiple sclerosis.

V ends up 0 bases short and J 5 bases short, with an unmatched junction base count of 5. The CDR3 spans 16 residues, from the cysteine through the phenylalanine. Only the CDR3 DNA is retained, 48 bases long and in frame from the first base. Sequences LGHNA (CDR1) and YSLEER (CDR2) are obtained from the germline V gene. With respect to this clone: Its antigen target is currently unknown. Base qualities are not recorded, but no much larger clone differs from it by a single base.

Library preparation was by the immunoSEQ multiplex PCR assay. Imported from immuneACCESS, the table was reduced by TCRdb to in-frame sequences with V and J called. These copies leave out some clones; in studies compared against another copy, an unresolved V gene accounts for under half, and the cause of the remainder is not known. Present in this sample are about 24,000 clones, approximately 90% of which were seen just once. The biggest ten clones account for about 8% of the sample. This clonotype was sampled from a female donor in good health, enrolled as a control in a pregnancy study. Sequencing used CD8+ T cells from peripheral blood mononuclear cells, obtained in the first trimester of pregnancy. Here the chain combines TRBV4-3 and TRBJ2-7, with TRBD1 identical over 12 junction bases. The CDR3 here reads CASSQDGTGGRNEQYF. The sequence in DNA is TGCGCCAGCAGCCAAGACGGGACAGGGGGCCGCAACGAGCAGTACTTC.